Presented here are 27 T cell receptor beta chains from one specimen sequenced in a study of Ad26.COV2.S vaccination and SARS-CoV-2 variants. The assay was immunoSEQ multiplex PCR, and TCRdb's table has in-frame clones only and misses some. The table has approximately 420,000 clones, approximately 91% seen once. Sample treatment: about 20 received Ad26.COV2.S at low or high dose, single or two shots; several received placebo; per-sample allocation not given. Following the first vaccine or placebo injection, samples were taken on day 63. The sample here was peripheral blood, taken in a trial of Ad26.COV2.S vaccine versus placebo. These receptors were obtained from a person between 18 and 60 years old who received the Ad26.COV2.S COVID-19 vaccine or a placebo.

V and J are TRBV13 and TRBJ2-7; 12 bases are shared with TRBD2. The CDR3 is 16 amino acids. J gave up 3 bases and V 4 bases, and 7 bases lay outside the gene matches. Germline-derived CDR1 and CDR2 are PRHDT and FYEKMQ (reference sequence). The CDR3 sequence is CASSYRTSGDDYEQYF. The CDR3 bases are TGTGCCAGCAGCTACCGGACTAGCGGGGATGACTACGAGCAGTACTTC.

This rearrangement joins TRBV6-5 to TRBJ1-1, with no clear D. Deletions cut 7 bases from V and 6 bases from J, with 15 bases between. Germline assignment: CDR1 MNHEY and CDR2 SVGAGI. CDR3 size: 13 residues. CDR3 region: CASTKSWDSEAFF. The CDR3 DNA sequence: TGTGCCAGCACCAAATCGTGGGATTCTGAAGCTTTCTTT.

V is TRBV19 and J is TRBJ2-2; weak D call: TRBD2 (6 bases). The CDR3 spans 14 residues. CDR1 is LNHDA and CDR2 is SQIVND in the germline V gene (reference sequence). Trimming took off 6 bases at V and 3 bases at J, with 11 bases between the two ends. The chain's CDR3 is CASSPGDYTGELFF. DNA for the CDR3: TGTGCCAGTAGCCCTGGGGACTACACCGGGGAGCTGTTTTTT. The full variable domain, with the rest looked up from reference TRBV19 and TRBJ2-2, is DGGITQSPKYLFRKEGQNVTLSCEQNLNHDAMYWYRQDPGQGLRLIYYSQIVNDFQKGDIAEGYSVSREKKESFPLTVTSAQKNPTAFYLCASSPGDYTGELFFGEGSRLTVL.

The gene calls are TRBV10-3 and TRBJ2-2, with TRBD2 as a possible D gene (5 bases). Germline assignment: CDR1 ENHRY and CDR2 SYGVKD. The length of the CDR3 is 13 residues. The germline V and J ends were trimmed by 9 bases and 3 bases, with 11 bases remaining between them. CDR3 bases: TGTGCCATTGAGGGTGGAGACACCGGGGAGCTGTTTTTT. Translation: CAIEGGDTGELFF.

This chain uses TRBV3-1 (or the pseudogene TRBV3-2) with TRBJ1-5; D is unresolved. This CDR3 is 13 amino acids long. V was pared by 0 bases and J by 6 bases, with 6 bases between. Per the germline V gene, CDR1 is LGHDT and CDR2 is YNNKEL (reference sequence). This CDR3 reads CASSQDLAQPQHF. In nucleotides, the CDR3 is TGTGCCAGCAGCCAAGATCTTGCTCAGCCCCAGCATTTT.

The V and J genes are TRBV7-9 and TRBJ2-1; D is tentatively TRBD1 or TRBD2 (5 bases each). CDR3 length: 14 amino acids. V was cut by 1 base and J by 6 bases, with 10 bases left in between. Germline CDR1 and CDR2: SEHNR and FQNEAQ (reference sequence). CDR3: CASSLVSGTNEQFF. The CDR3 DNA reads as TGTGCCAGCAGCTTAGTTTCGGGGACCAATGAGCAGTTCTTC.

This clone came up once. V and J are TRBV27 and TRBJ2-7; no definite D call. The ends were cut back, 4 bases at V and 2 bases at J, with 9 bases in the middle. The CDR3 is made up of 13 amino acids. Looked up from germline, CDR1 is MNHEY and CDR2 is SMNVEV (reference sequence). CDR3 sequence (DNA): TGTGCCAGCAGTTCACAATCCCCCTACGAGCAGTACTTC. Translated: CASSSQSPYEQYF.

The chain combines TRBV5-1 with TRBJ2-1, with TRBD1 matching 8 bases. Germline V gene sequence: CDR1 SGHRS, CDR2 YFSETQ. Trimming cost V 4 bases and J 9 bases; bases outside gene matches: 9. The CDR3 sequence is 14 residues long. CDR3 sequence reads: CASSVGQGTGEQFF. CDR3 nucleotides: TGCGCCAGCAGCGTCGGACAGGGAACAGGTGAGCAGTTCTTC.

This clone showed up just once. This chain connects TRBV5-1 to TRBJ2-1; 13 bases fit TRBD2. V lost 5 bases, J lost 4 bases, and 3 bases stayed unmatched. The CDR3 is made up of 15 amino acids. The germline V gene encodes CDR1 SGHRS and CDR2 YFSETQ. The CDR3 sequence is CASSETSGGYNEQFF. Here the CDR3 DNA reads TGCGCCAGCAGTGAGACTAGCGGGGGGTACAATGAGCAGTTCTTC. The whole variable domain, remainder taken from reference TRBV5-1 and TRBJ2-1, is KAGVTQTPRYLIKTRGQQVTLSCSPISGHRSVSWYQQTPGQGLQFLFEYFSETQRNKGNFPGRFSGRQFSNSRSEMNVSTLELGDSALYLCASSETSGGYNEQFFGPGTRLTVL.

The rearrangement uses TRBV9 and TRBJ1-2, with a weak D call TRBD1 (5 bases). The V and J ends lost 2 bases and 4 bases respectively, with 12 bases between them. Germline lookup yields CDR1 SGDLS and CDR2 YYNGEE. The CDR3 spans 14 residues. The CDR3 nucleotides read TGTGCCAGCAGCGTTTCGGGGCCAGTCTATGGCTACACCTTC. The encoded protein is CASSVSGPVYGYTF. The full variable domain, completed using reference TRBV9 and TRBJ1-2, is DSGVTQTPKHLITATGQRVTLRCSPRSGDLSVYWYQQSLDQGLQFLIQYYNGEERAKGNILERFSAQQFPDLHSELNLSSLELGDSALYFCASSVSGPVYGYTFGSGTRLTVV.

In this sample, this clone turned up a few times. The genes are TRBV30 and TRBJ1-1, with D perhaps matching TRBD1 (5 bases). CDR1 is GTSNPN, CDR2 SVGIG, per germline (reference sequence). This CDR3 spans 11 amino acids. Deletions cut 8 bases from V and 1 base from J, with 8 bases between. The CDR3 loop reads CALRGNTEAFF. In DNA form, the CDR3 reads TGTGCCCTTAGGGGGAACACTGAAGCTTTCTTT.

The gene calls are TRBV5-1 and TRBJ2-5; 7 nucleotides match TRBD2. Germline-derived CDR1 and CDR2 are SGHRS and YFSETQ. V was clipped by 0 bases and J by 5 bases; unmatched bases: 10. The CDR3 extends over 16 amino acids. The CDR3 reads CASSLASGVGMETQYF. Written as DNA, the CDR3 is TGCGCCAGCAGCTTGGCCAGCGGGGTGGGTATGGAGACCCAGTACTTC. The whole variable domain, remainder taken from reference TRBV5-1 and TRBJ2-5, is KAGVTQTPRYLIKTRGQQVTLSCSPISGHRSVSWYQQTPGQGLQFLFEYFSETQRNKGNFPGRFSGRQFSNSRSEMNVSTLELGDSALYLCASSLASGVGMETQYFGPGTRLLVL.

This chain uses TRBV7-9 with TRBJ1-3, with TRBD1 matching over 10 bases. V was clipped by 4 bases and J by 0 bases; unmatched bases: 9. CDR1 is SEHNR and CDR2 is FQNEAQ in the germline V gene (reference sequence). The CDR3 has 18 amino acids. Written as DNA, the CDR3 is TGTGCCAGCAGCTCCTCTGACAGGGGGCTCAGCTCTGGAAACACCATATATTTT. Its translation is CASSSSDRGLSSGNTIYF.

This clone has more than one count but fewer than ten. The chain joins TRBV6-4 to TRBJ1-1; 7 bases agree with TRBD1. The CDR3 spans 14 residues. Germline CDR1 and CDR2: MRHNA and SNTAGT. V dropped 6 bases and J dropped 5; count of bases not matched to a gene: 9. CDR3 DNA sequence: TGTGCCAGCAGGAAAAACACAGGGGATACTGAAGCTTTCTTT. Translation gives CASRKNTGDTEAFF.

CDR3 in DNA: TGTGCCAGCAGCTTGGCCAAGGTGGGGGGAGGCTCCTACAATGAGCAGTTCTTC. Translation gives CASSLAKVGGGSYNEQFF. V gene TRBV5-4 combines with J gene TRBJ2-1; D is possibly TRBD2 (6 bases). The V gene's germline CDR1 is SGHNT and CDR2 YYREEE (reference sequence). Trimming took off 0 bases at V and 0 bases at J, with 16 bases between the two ends. The CDR3 sequence is 18 residues long. Based on the CDR3 plus reference TRBV5-4 and TRBJ2-1, the full variable domain is ETGVTQSPTHLIKTRGQQVTLRCSSQSGHNTVSWYQQALGQGPQFIFQYYREEENGRGNFPPRFSGLQFPNYSSELNVNALELDDSALYLCASSLAKVGGGSYNEQFFGPGTRLTVL.

The chain has TRBV9 and TRBJ1-5; possible D gene TRBD1, 6 bases. The CDR3 is 15 amino acids. The germline gives CDR1 SGDLS, CDR2 YYNGEE. V lost 4 bases, J lost 0 bases, and 11 bases lay in between. CDR3 in amino acids: CASSLTGNSNQPQHF. The CDR3 DNA is TGTGCCAGCAGCCTAACAGGGAATAGCAATCAGCCCCAGCATTTT.

This clone was seen a single time. This sequence joins TRBV7-9 and TRBJ1-1; possible D gene TRBD1, 6 bases. Germline CDR1 SEHNR, CDR2 FQNEAQ (reference sequence). The CDR3 is made up of 14 amino acids. V was trimmed by 0 bases and J by 6 bases, leaving 11 bases between them. CDR3 loop: CASSLAGGIAEAFF. CDR3 coding DNA: TGTGCCAGCAGCTTAGCAGGGGGAATCGCTGAAGCTTTCTTT.

This sequence joins TRBV18 and TRBJ1-2; D is perhaps TRBD1 (5 bases). The CDR3 runs to 13 residues. The ends were cut back, 3 bases at V and 4 bases at J, with 9 bases in the middle. Germline V CDR1 and CDR2: KGHSH, LQKENI. The CDR3 DNA is TGTGCCAGCTCACCGGGACTGAGCTATGGCTACACCTTC. This codes for CASSPGLSYGYTF.

The chain has TRBV10-3 and TRBJ1-2; 7 bases align to TRBD1. CDR3 length equals 13 residues. Trimming cost V 4 bases and J 8 bases; bases outside gene matches: 7. Germline assignment: CDR1 ENHRY and CDR2 SYGVKD. The CDR3 DNA sequence: TGTGCCATCAGTGGAACAGGGGTACGCGGCTACACCTTC. Residues: CAISGTGVRGYTF.

Written as DNA, the CDR3 is TGTGCCAGCAGCCTAAACCCAGGGGCTGATGGTCAGCCCCAGCATTTT. Its protein product is CASSLNPGADGQPQHF. The chain is built from TRBV7-2 and TRBJ1-5; tentative D call: TRBD1 (6 bases). V was pared by 5 bases and J by 6 bases, with 20 bases between. Germline values: CDR1 SGHTA, CDR2 FQGNSA. The CDR3 totals 16 residues.

The genes are TRBV19 and TRBJ1-6; no firm D call. Trimming pared 5 bases from V and 11 bases from J, leaving 13 bases between. CDR1 LNHDA and CDR2 SQIVND come from the germline V gene (reference sequence). The CDR3 is 13 amino acids. The CDR3 loop is CASSSKVAAPLHF. In nucleotides, the CDR3 is TGTGCCAGTAGTTCAAAGGTGGCCGCACCCCTCCACTTT.

The chain recombines TRBV6-1 with TRBJ2-2; 13 bases fit TRBD2. The CDR3 runs 18 residues. The germline gives CDR1 MNHNS, CDR2 SASEGT. V lost 3 bases, J lost 1 base, and 5 bases stayed unmatched. CDR3: CASSDRGLAGENTGELFF. The CDR3 nucleotides read TGTGCCAGCAGTGACCGCGGACTAGCGGGGGAGAACACCGGGGAGCTGTTTTTT.

This chain joins TRBV12-3 or TRBV12-4 and TRBJ2-1; 10 bases match TRBD2. This CDR3 is 13 amino acids long. V lost 10 bases, J lost 8 bases, and 8 bases stayed unmatched. This CDR3 is CATLSGGAHEQFF. CDR3 nucleotides: TGTGCCACCCTCAGCGGGGGGGCCCATGAGCAGTTCTTC.

The CDR3 DNA sequence: TGCGCCAGCAGCCAACTGGGACTTATGAACACTGAAGCTTTCTTT. The encoded protein is CASSQLGLMNTEAFF. The V gene is TRBV4-1, the J gene TRBJ1-1; possible D gene TRBD1, 5 bases. Trimming cost V 2 bases and J 0 bases, with 10 bases left between them. This CDR3 is 15 amino acids long. Germline V gene sequence: CDR1 MGHRA, CDR2 YSYEKL.

V gene TRBV12-3 or TRBV12-4 combines with J gene TRBJ1-4; D may be TRBD1 (5 bases). The CDR3 length is 13 residues. Deletions cut 2 bases from V and 11 bases from J, with 12 bases between. As DNA, the CDR3 is TGTGCCAGCAGTTTAATGGGGGTTCGGAAACTGTTTTTT. This sequence encodes CASSLMGVRKLFF.

This clone occurred a few times. This chain connects TRBV2 to TRBJ2-5, with TRBD2 as a possible D gene (5 bases). The V gene lost 0 bases and the J gene lost 5 bases, with 10 bases spanning the gap. The CDR3 is made up of 14 amino acids. Germline V gene lookup returns CDR1 SNHLY and CDR2 FYNNEI. The CDR3 loop is CASSEALALETQYF. CDR3 nucleotide sequence: TGTGCCAGCAGTGAAGCCCTAGCTCTGGAGACCCAGTACTTC.

The chain combines TRBV25-1 with TRBJ2-5; D is undetermined. Germline V gene sequence: CDR1 MGHDK, CDR2 SYGVNS. CDR3 length equals 13 residues. Trimming left V 3 bases short and J 4 bases short, with 9 bases between. The chain's CDR3 is CASSDRRIETQYF. The CDR3 nucleotides are TGTGCCAGCAGTGACAGGCGGATAGAGACCCAGTACTTC. Using reference TRBV25-1 and TRBJ2-5 for the parts outside the CDR3, the full variable domain is EADIYQTPRYLVIGTGKKITLECSQTMGHDKMYWYQQDPGMELHLIHYSYGVNSTEKGDLSSESTVSRIRTEHFPLTLESARPSHTSQYLCASSDRRIETQYFGPGTRLLVL.